This entry lists 27 T cell receptor beta chains sequenced from one sample in a study of blood T cells in healthy people across ages. Primed by a sample-barcoded 5' primer and a J-beta primer mix, a second PCR proceeded for 7 to 11 cycles. MiXCR, applied by TCRdb to the 5' RACE reads, yields one record per CDR3 protein. The repertoire consists of about 810,000 distinct CDR3 sequences, with about 36% occurring once and the leading ten covering 10% to 15%. Specimen: blood. The receptor source for this set is a man in his late teens or twenties in good health.

V gene TRBV20-1 combines with J gene TRBJ2-7; 13 bases are shared with TRBD2. Germline CDR1 DFQATT, CDR2 SNEGSKA (reference sequence). The CDR3 is made up of 15 amino acids. Trimming cost V 5 bases and J 6 bases; bases outside gene matches: 10. The CDR3 loop is CSAPETSGGNCEQYF. Written as DNA, the CDR3 is TGCAGTGCTCCAGAGACTAGCGGGGGGAACTGCGAGCAGTACTTC.

The V gene is TRBV5-6, the J gene TRBJ2-7; D is uncertain. Germline V lookup: CDR1 SGHDT, CDR2 YYEEEE. CDR3 length: 14 residues. V was pared by 0 bases and J by 1 base, with 8 bases between. The CDR3 loop reads CASSLDPRSYEQYF. The CDR3 DNA is TGTGCCAGCAGCTTGGATCCGAGATCCTACGAGCAGTACTTC.

In nucleotides, the CDR3 is TGCGCCAGCAGCAGAGGAAAACAGGGTTCGGCCCCTATTCAGTACTTC. Translated, it gives CASSRGKQGSAPIQYF. V gene TRBV5-1 combines with J gene TRBJ2-4; D might be TRBD1 (6 bases). This CDR3 spans 16 amino acids. Germline assignment: CDR1 SGHRS and CDR2 YFSETQ. The germline V and J ends were trimmed by 4 bases and 10 bases, with 24 bases remaining between them.

V gene TRBV30 combines with J gene TRBJ2-1; 10 bases align to TRBD2. This CDR3 contains 16 residues. Germline V gives CDR1 GTSNPN, CDR2 SVGIG (reference sequence). The ends lost 1 base at V and 2 bases at J; junction bases unmatched: 5. The CDR3 reads CAWSEASGGPYNEQFF. The CDR3 DNA reads as TGTGCCTGGAGTGAGGCTAGCGGGGGCCCCTACAATGAGCAGTTCTTC. The whole variable domain, remainder taken from reference TRBV30 and TRBJ2-1, is SQTIHQWPATLVQPVGSPLSLECTVEGTSNPNLYWYRQAAGRGLQLLFYSVGIGQISSEVPQNLSASRPQDRQFILSSKKLLLSDSGFYLCAWSEASGGPYNEQFFGPGTRLTVL.

This clonotype was recorded at least ten times. This sequence joins TRBV5-1 and TRBJ2-7; D not certain. V shed 0 bases and J shed 2 bases, with 9 bases lying between them. CDR3 length equals 14 residues. The germline CDR1 and CDR2 sequences are SGHRS and YFSETQ. In DNA form, the CDR3 reads TGCGCCAGCAGCTTGGGCGGACGGGCCTACGAGCAGTACTTC. This translates into CASSLGGRAYEQYF.

This clonotype was detected only once. The chain has TRBV7-2 and TRBJ1-1, with a tentative D call TRBD1 (6 bases). Germline V gene data show CDR1 as SGHTA and CDR2 as FQGNSA. V shed 3 bases and J shed 8 bases, with 13 bases lying between them. The CDR3 runs 13 residues. The CDR3 protein is CASSFSTGSEAFF. DNA for the CDR3: TGTGCCAGCAGCTTTTCTACAGGGTCCGAAGCTTTCTTT. Looking up the rest from reference TRBV7-2 and TRBJ1-1 gives the full variable domain: GAGVSQSPSNKVTEKGKDVELRCDPISGHTALYWYRQSLGQGLEFLIYFQGNSAPDKSGLPSDRFSAERTGGSVSTLTIQRTQQEDSAVYLCASSFSTGSEAFFGQGTRLTVV.

A few counts support this clonotype. V and J are TRBV2 and TRBJ2-6; TRBD1 agrees at 8 bases. The CDR3 length is 17 residues. The J segment lost 0 bases and the V segment lost 4 bases, leaving 5 bases of the junction unmatched. Germline V gene sequence: CDR1 SNHLY, CDR2 FYNNEI. CDR3 sequence: CASSVDRGASGANVLTF. The DNA for the CDR3 is TGTGCCAGCAGTGTTGACAGGGGAGCCTCTGGGGCCAACGTCCTGACTTTC.

This clonotype turned up a few times. This chain joins TRBV3-1 and TRBJ1-2; no reliable D call. Germline V lookup: CDR1 LGHDT, CDR2 YNNKEL (reference sequence). The CDR3 length is 14 residues. Trimming shortened V by 0 bases and J by 5 bases, and 10 bases separated the two germline ends. The CDR3 loop is CASSQETSVYGYTF. The DNA of the CDR3 is TGTGCCAGCAGCCAAGAGACGTCTGTTTATGGCTACACCTTC.

The sample holds a few counts of this clonotype. This chain uses TRBV3-1 with TRBJ1-4; D perhaps matches TRBD1 (5 bases). V was clipped by 0 bases and J by 11 bases, with 16 bases between them. Germline V lookup: CDR1 LGHDT, CDR2 YNNKEL (reference sequence). This CDR3 is built from 15 residues. The CDR3 DNA reads as TGTGCCAGCAGCCAAGATCCGGGGCCCGTGGGGAAACTGTTTTTT. Its translation: CASSQDPGPVGKLFF. Full variable domain (missing parts from reference TRBV3-1 and TRBJ1-4): DTAVSQTPKYLVTQMGNDKSIKCEQNLGHDTMYWYKQDSKKFLKIMFSYNNKELIINETVPNRFSPKSPDKAHLNLHINSLELGDSAVYFCASSQDPGPVGKLFFGSGTQLSVL.

V gene TRBV6-5 combines with J gene TRBJ2-3, with D perhaps matching TRBD2 (6 bases). This CDR3 is 15 amino acids long. Germline values: CDR1 MNHEY, CDR2 SVGAGI. V was clipped by 2 bases and J by 4 bases, with 13 bases between them. The CDR3 nucleotides read TGTGCCAGCAGTTACGGCGGGGATAGCGCAGATACGCAGTATTTT. Protein product: CASSYGGDSADTQYF.

The chain has TRBV15 and TRBJ2-7; 8 bases line up with TRBD2. The V segment lost 0 bases and the J segment 3 bases; nucleotides outside the gene matches: 7. Germline V lookup: CDR1 LNHNV, CDR2 YYDKDF (reference sequence). The CDR3 totals 16 residues. CDR3 residues: CATSRDRTSGGYEQYF. The CDR3 region has the DNA TGTGCCACCAGCAGAGATCGAACTAGCGGTGGCTACGAGCAGTACTTC.

This chain links TRBV20-1 with TRBJ2-2, with 13 bases matching TRBD2. From germline, CDR1 is DFQATT and CDR2 SNEGSKA (reference sequence). J gave up 0 bases and V 5 bases, and 18 bases lay outside the gene matches. CDR3 size: 21 residues. In DNA form, the CDR3 reads TGCAGTGCTGGAGTAGGCCCTGGACTAGCGGGGGACCCGGCGAACACCGGGGAGCTGTTTTTT. The encoded protein is CSAGVGPGLAGDPANTGELFF.

The V gene is TRBV9, the J gene TRBJ2-7; a weak D match, TRBD2 (6 bases). CDR3 length equals 15 residues. The V gene's germline CDR1 is SGDLS and CDR2 YYNGEE. V dropped 1 base and J dropped 0 bases, with 11 bases sitting between them. As DNA, the CDR3 is TGTGCCAGCAGCGTACACGGGGGACTCTCCTACGAGCAGTACTTC. Translation: CASSVHGGLSYEQYF.

This CDR3 reads CASSNQDRVGETQYF. The DNA of the CDR3 is TGTGCCAGCAGCAACCAGGACAGGGTCGGGGAGACCCAGTACTTC. The J gene is TRBJ2-5, the V gene TRBV21-1; TRBD1 is the table's D call, not checked against the DNA. TRBV21-1 is a pseudogene. The CDR3 has 15 amino acids.

This clonotype was found a few times. This rearrangement joins TRBV4-3 to TRBJ1-6; weak D call: TRBD1 (5 bases). Trimming removed 0 bases from V and 4 bases from J, with 16 bases in between. The germline CDR1 and CDR2 sequences are LGHNA and YSLEER. CDR3 length: 18 residues. The CDR3 reads CASSQDRGGPPYNSPLHF. The CDR3, as DNA: TGCGCCAGCAGCCAAGATCGGGGCGGTCCCCCGTATAATTCACCCCTCCACTTT.

The V call is TRBV29-1, the J call TRBJ2-5; 8 bases line up with TRBD2. The CDR3 is 16 amino acids. Trimming at V came to 0 bases and at J to 0 bases, leaving 6 bases not matched to a gene. The germline V gene has CDR1 SQVTM and CDR2 ANQGSEA. DNA for the CDR3: TGCAGCGTTGAAGAATGGGCGGGGGGTTACCAAGAGACCCAGTACTTC. It encodes CSVEEWAGGYQETQYF.

V and J are TRBV12-3 or TRBV12-4 and TRBJ2-3; TRBD2 matches 7 bases. With 5 bases clipped from V and 3 bases from J, the junction kept 14 bases outside the gene matches. The CDR3 is 17 amino acids. The CDR3 here is CASSLNPGLPGTDTQYF. For the CDR3, the DNA is TGTGCCAGCAGTCTAAATCCGGGACTACCTGGGACAGATACGCAGTATTTT.

This clonotype has only a few counts. This chain uses TRBV5-5 with TRBJ2-3, with D perhaps matching TRBD1 (6 bases). The CDR3 has 16 residues. V lost 4 bases and J 1 base, leaving 16 bases between the germline ends. Germline V gene lookup returns CDR1 SGHKS and CDR2 YYEKEE (reference sequence). CDR3 protein: CASSRLNRDGTDTQYF. CDR3 nucleotide sequence: TGTGCCAGCAGCCGACTCAACAGGGACGGCACAGATACGCAGTATTTT.

The gene calls are TRBV29-1 and TRBJ2-5; TRBD1 agrees at 9 bases. The DNA matches TRBJ2-7 better at its end, which makes the J call doubtful. CDR1 is SQVTM and CDR2 is ANQGSEA in the germline V gene. The CDR3 is 13 residues long. The CDR3 region is CSVGQGWSYEQYF. DNA for the CDR3: TGCAGCGTCGGACAGGGGTGGTCCTACGAGCAGTACTTC.

V gene TRBV6-6 combines with J gene TRBJ1-5; D is perhaps TRBD1 (6 bases). CDR1 and CDR2 from the germline V gene are MNHNY and SVGAGI (reference sequence). V dropped 2 bases and J dropped 6 bases, with 14 bases sitting between them. This CDR3 has 15 amino acids. The CDR3: CASSYPQQGTQPQHF. The CDR3 coding sequence is TGTGCCAGCAGTTACCCACAACAGGGCACTCAGCCCCAGCATTTT.

This chain connects TRBV6-2 or TRBV6-3 to TRBJ1-2; 10 positions match TRBD1. V gave up 10 bases and J gave up 4 bases; unmatched junction bases: 9. The CDR3 loop spans 14 amino acids. Germline assignment: CDR1 MNHEY and CDR2 SVGEGT. This chain's CDR3 is CATLMGTGVYGYTF. CDR3 DNA: TGTGCCACCCTCATGGGGACAGGGGTCTATGGCTACACCTTC.

V gene TRBV7-2 combines with J gene TRBJ2-7, with 12 bases lining up with TRBD2. In germline, CDR1 is SGHTA, CDR2 FQGNSA. V was clipped by 1 base and J by 7 bases; unmatched bases: 5. This CDR3 contains 15 residues. This CDR3 is CASSLGLAGANEQYF. For the CDR3, the DNA is TGTGCCAGCAGCTTAGGACTAGCGGGGGCCAATGAGCAGTACTTC. The entire variable domain, with the rest obtained from reference TRBV7-2 and TRBJ2-7, is as follows: GAGVSQSPSNKVTEKGKDVELRCDPISGHTALYWYRQSLGQGLEFLIYFQGNSAPDKSGLPSDRFSAERTGGSVSTLTIQRTQQEDSAVYLCASSLGLAGANEQYFGPGTRLTVT.

This clonotype appeared many times. The chain combines TRBV25-1 with TRBJ1-6; D not resolved. Germline CDR1 MGHDK, CDR2 SYGVNS. V lost 0 bases to trimming and J lost 6 bases, with 0 bases between them. The CDR3 consists of 12 residues. CDR3 nucleotide sequence: TGTGCCAGCAGTGAATATAATTCACCCCTCCACTTT. It encodes CASSEYNSPLHF.

Only a few counts were recorded for this clonotype. The rearrangement links TRBV4-2 to TRBJ2-7, with 7 bases that match TRBD1. The length of the CDR3 is 15 residues. The V and J ends lost 0 bases and 0 bases, in that order; junction bases with no gene match: 2. In germline, CDR1 is LGHNA, CDR2 YNFKEQ. The CDR3 DNA reads as TGTGCCAGCAGCCAAGATCCAGGGGGCTCCTACGAGCAGTACTTC. Translating gives CASSQDPGGSYEQYF.

Details on this clonotype: It may be a read error: a sequence one base away is much more abundant. This chain links TRBV4-1 with TRBJ1-2, with a weak D call TRBD1 (5 bases). The CDR3 length is 14 residues. Trimming stripped 4 bases from V and 6 bases from J, with 15 bases between. The V gene's germline CDR1 is MGHRA and CDR2 YSYEKL. The CDR3 reads CASSRQHQFDGYTF. CDR3 in DNA: TGCGCCAGCAGCCGACAGCATCAGTTCGATGGCTACACCTTC.

This chain joins TRBV5-6 and TRBJ2-3, with D perhaps TRBD2 (5 bases). The CDR3 length is 16 residues. V gave up 4 bases and J gave up 4 bases, with 19 bases separating them. Looked up from germline, CDR1 is SGHDT and CDR2 is YYEEEE. CDR3 coding DNA: TGTGCCAGCAGCCCTGATCGAGGAACCGGGGCAGATACGCAGTATTTT. Protein sequence: CASSPDRGTGADTQYF.

This chain joins TRBV12-3 or TRBV12-4 and TRBJ1-2, with a tentative D call TRBD1 (5 bases). V dropped 5 bases and J dropped 8 bases, with 18 bases sitting between them. The CDR3 sequence is 14 residues long. CDR3 amino acids: CASSGEGPLWGYTF. The CDR3 DNA reads TGTGCCAGCAGTGGTGAGGGGCCCCTCTGGGGCTACACCTTC.